The 8 T cell receptor beta chains given below trace back to one sample, sequenced in a study of T cells in Graves' hyperthyroidism and ophthalmopathy. RNA transcripts gave rise to amplified TCR beta CDR3 regions. First-round RT-PCR with HTBI primers amplified the TCR CDR3 region. TCRdb called the multiplex PCR reads again in MiXCR, with one record for every CDR3 protein. The table records around 200,000 distinct CDR3 sequences, 18% of them present only once. Sequencing was done on a sample of blood. Receptor source: a man aged 35 to 55 with Graves' hyperthyroidism.

This clonotype was counted at least ten times. The rearrangement joins TRBV7-8 to TRBJ1-4; D is perhaps TRBD1 (6 bases). Germline V gene sequence: CDR1 SGHVS, CDR2 FQNEAQ. V was trimmed by 6 bases and J by 0 bases, leaving 14 bases between them. CDR3 length: 16 residues. CDR3 sequence: CASRTGTPTTNEKLFF. CDR3 DNA sequence: TGTGCCAGCAGGACCGGGACACCTACAACTAATGAAAAACTGTTTTTT.

Sample share makes this clonotype medium-sized (0.01 to 0.1%). The rearrangement uses TRBV5-1 and TRBJ2-1; 10 nucleotides line up with TRBD2. This CDR3 region has 15 residues. The ends lost 4 bases at V and 9 bases at J; junction bases unmatched: 10. Germline CDR1 and CDR2: SGHRS and YFSETQ. The CDR3 DNA reads as TGCGCCAGCAGCCTGGGAGCGGGGGGGCCCGGTGAGCAGTTCTTC. Translated: CASSLGAGGPGEQFF.

This clonotype was counted many times. CDR3 protein: CASSGTAPGYTF. CDR3 coding DNA: TGTGCCAGCAGCGGGACAGCCCCCGGCTACACCTTC. V is TRBV7-9 and J is TRBJ1-2; 7 bases line up with TRBD1. CDR1 SEHNR and CDR2 FQNEAQ come from the germline V gene (reference sequence). The V segment lost 5 bases and the J segment 8 bases; nucleotides outside the gene matches: 5. The CDR3 extends over 12 amino acids.

The table lists this clonotype with many counts. V and J are TRBV7-8 and TRBJ2-2; D might be TRBD1 (5 bases). CDR1 and CDR2 from the germline V gene are SGHVS and FQNEAQ. The CDR3 sequence is 14 residues long. Between the trimmed V and J ends, which lost 0 bases and 5 bases, there was a span of 7 bases. This CDR3 reads CASSLAPGTGELFF. The CDR3 coding sequence is TGTGCCAGCAGCTTAGCCCCAGGGACCGGGGAGCTGTTTTTT.

Points on this clonotype: A much more abundant neighbour one base away suggests this may be a read error. This chain connects TRBV2 to TRBJ2-1, with TRBD2 identical over 10 bases. The CDR3 totals 14 residues. Germline V lookup: CDR1 SNHLY, CDR2 FYNNEI. CDR3 protein: CASSEASSGGERLF. CDR3 in DNA: TGTGCCAGCAGTGAAGCGTCTAGCGGGGGTGAGCGGCTCTTC.

This clonotype occurred many times. The chain links TRBV9 to TRBJ2-1, with 7 nucleotides matching TRBD2. Unmatched junction bases numbered 7, after V lost 3 bases and J lost 4 bases. Germline-derived CDR1 and CDR2 are SGDLS and YYNGEE. There are 15 residues in the CDR3. The DNA of the CDR3 is TGTGCCAGCAGCGCGCTAGCGGAGTTATACAATGAGCAGTTCTTC. This codes for CASSALAELYNEQFF.

This clonotype was picked up many times. The chain has TRBV6-1 and TRBJ2-7; the D gene could be TRBD1 or TRBD2 (6 bases each). This CDR3 comprises 14 residues. The V end was cut by 2 bases, the J end by 3 bases, with 11 bases between. CDR1 is MNHNS and CDR2 is SASEGT in the germline V gene. CDR3 sequence reads: CASSEFGGLYEQYF. In nucleotides, the CDR3 is TGTGCCAGCAGTGAATTCGGGGGCCTCTACGAGCAGTACTTC.

This clonotype turned up a few times. The J gene is TRBJ2-1, the V gene TRBV29-1; weak D call: TRBD1 (6 bases). The V end lost 3 bases, the J end lost 5 bases, and 17 bases lay between the germline ends. Germline CDR1 and CDR2: SQVTM and ANQGSEA. CDR3 length equals 15 residues. This chain's CDR3 is CSVEGASGVNNEQFF. The CDR3 DNA reads as TGCAGCGTTGAGGGGGCGTCAGGGGTAAACAATGAGCAGTTCTTC.